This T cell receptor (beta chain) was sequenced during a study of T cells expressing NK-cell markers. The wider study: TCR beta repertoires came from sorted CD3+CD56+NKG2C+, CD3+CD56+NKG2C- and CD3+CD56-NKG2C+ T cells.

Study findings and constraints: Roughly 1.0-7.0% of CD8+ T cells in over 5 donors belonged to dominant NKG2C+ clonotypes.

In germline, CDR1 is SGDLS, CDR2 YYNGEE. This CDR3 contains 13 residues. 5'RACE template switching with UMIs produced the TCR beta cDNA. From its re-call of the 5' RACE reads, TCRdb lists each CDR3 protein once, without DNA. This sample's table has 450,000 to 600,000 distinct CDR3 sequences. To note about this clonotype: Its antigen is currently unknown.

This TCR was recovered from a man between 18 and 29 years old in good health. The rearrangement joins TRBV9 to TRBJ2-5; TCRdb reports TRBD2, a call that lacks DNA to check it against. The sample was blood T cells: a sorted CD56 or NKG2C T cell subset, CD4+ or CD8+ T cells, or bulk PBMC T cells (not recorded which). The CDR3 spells CASSDQAGETQYF.